The clone carrying this TCR beta chain has more than one count but fewer than ten. The sample belongs to a study of blood T cells in healthy people across ages. V shed 5 bases and J shed 6 bases, with 17 bases lying between them. Germline V lookup: CDR1 DFQATT, CDR2 SNEGSKA (reference sequence). The CDR3 has 13 amino acids. A second roughly 7 to 12 cycle PCR used barcoded and J-beta primers. TCRdb ran MiXCR on the 5' RACE reads and lists one entry per CDR3 protein. The sample includes about 560,000 distinct CDR3 sequences, roughly a quarter of them seen just once. In addition, the sample was reused for a study of T cells of mothers and their children.

The TCR comes from a boy aged 2 to 10 in good health. The material sequenced was blood. The J gene is TRBJ2-7, the V gene TRBV20-1, with D perhaps matching TRBD1 (6 bases). In DNA, the CDR3 is TGCAGTGCTGTCACAGGGTCCCTAGGCGAGCAGTACTTC. Translation gives CSAVTGSLGEQYF.